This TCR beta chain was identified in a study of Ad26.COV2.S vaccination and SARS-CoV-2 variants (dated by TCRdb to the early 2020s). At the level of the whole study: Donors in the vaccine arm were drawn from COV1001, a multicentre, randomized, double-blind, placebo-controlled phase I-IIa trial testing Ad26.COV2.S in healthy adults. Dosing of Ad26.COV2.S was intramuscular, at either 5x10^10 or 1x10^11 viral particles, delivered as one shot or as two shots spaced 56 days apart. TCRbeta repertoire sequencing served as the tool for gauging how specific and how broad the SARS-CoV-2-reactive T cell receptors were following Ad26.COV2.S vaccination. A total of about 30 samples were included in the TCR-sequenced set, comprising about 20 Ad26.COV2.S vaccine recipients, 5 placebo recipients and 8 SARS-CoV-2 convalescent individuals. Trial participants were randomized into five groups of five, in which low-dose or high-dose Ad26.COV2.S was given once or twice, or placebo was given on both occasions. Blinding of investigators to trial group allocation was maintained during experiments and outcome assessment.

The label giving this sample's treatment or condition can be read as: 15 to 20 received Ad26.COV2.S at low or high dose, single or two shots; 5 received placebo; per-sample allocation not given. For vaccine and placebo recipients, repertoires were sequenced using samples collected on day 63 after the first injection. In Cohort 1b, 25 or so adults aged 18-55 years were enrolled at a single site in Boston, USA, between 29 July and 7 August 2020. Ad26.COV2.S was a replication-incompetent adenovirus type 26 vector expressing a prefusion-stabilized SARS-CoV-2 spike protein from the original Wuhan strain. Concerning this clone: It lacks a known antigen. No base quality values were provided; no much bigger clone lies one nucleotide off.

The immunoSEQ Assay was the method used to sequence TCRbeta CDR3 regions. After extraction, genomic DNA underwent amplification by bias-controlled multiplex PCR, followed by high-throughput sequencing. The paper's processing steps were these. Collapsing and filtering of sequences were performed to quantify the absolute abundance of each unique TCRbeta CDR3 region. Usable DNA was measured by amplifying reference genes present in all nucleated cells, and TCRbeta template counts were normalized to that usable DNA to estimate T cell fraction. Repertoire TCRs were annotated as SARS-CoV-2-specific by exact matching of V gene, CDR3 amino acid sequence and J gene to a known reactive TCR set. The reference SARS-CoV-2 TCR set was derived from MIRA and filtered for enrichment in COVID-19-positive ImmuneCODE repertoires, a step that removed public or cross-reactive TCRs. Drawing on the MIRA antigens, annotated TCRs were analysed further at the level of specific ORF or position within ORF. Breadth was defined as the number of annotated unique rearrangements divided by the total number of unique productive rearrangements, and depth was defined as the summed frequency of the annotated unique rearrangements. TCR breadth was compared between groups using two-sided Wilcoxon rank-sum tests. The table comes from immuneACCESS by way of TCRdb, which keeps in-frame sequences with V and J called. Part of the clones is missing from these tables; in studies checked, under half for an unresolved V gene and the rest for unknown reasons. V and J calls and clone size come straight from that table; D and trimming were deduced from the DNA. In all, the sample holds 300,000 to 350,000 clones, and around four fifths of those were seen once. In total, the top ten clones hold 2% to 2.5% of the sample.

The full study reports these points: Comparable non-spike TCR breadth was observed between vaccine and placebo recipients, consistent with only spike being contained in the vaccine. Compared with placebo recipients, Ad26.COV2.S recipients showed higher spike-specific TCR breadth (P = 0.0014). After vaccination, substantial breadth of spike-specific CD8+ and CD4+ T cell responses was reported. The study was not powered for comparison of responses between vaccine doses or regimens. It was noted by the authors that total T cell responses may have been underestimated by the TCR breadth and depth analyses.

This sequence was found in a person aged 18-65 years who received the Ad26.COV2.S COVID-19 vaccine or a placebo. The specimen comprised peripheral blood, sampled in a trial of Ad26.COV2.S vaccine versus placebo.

The CDR3 sequence is CASSLGDYGYTF. The DNA sequence is as follows: TGTGCCAGCAGCTTAGGGGACTATGGCTACACCTTC. Here the chain combines TRBV11-2 and TRBJ1-2; the D gene assignment is ambiguous. CDR1 is given as SGHAT and CDR2 as FQNNGV, both from the germline V gene. The CDR3 starts with the cysteine, ends with the phenylalanine, and has 12 residues. Only the CDR3 DNA stays, 36 bases, in frame from base 1. Between the V and J ends, shortened by 1 base and 3 bases respectively, the junction contains 3 bases. The CDR3, completed at both ends by the reference TRBV11-2 and TRBJ1-2 genes, gives the full variable domain EAGVAQSPRYKIIEKRQSVAFWCNPISGHATLYWYQQILGQGPKLLIQFQNNGVVDDSQLPKDRFSAERLKGVDSTLKIQPAKLEDSAVYLCASSLGDYGYTFGSGTRLTVV.